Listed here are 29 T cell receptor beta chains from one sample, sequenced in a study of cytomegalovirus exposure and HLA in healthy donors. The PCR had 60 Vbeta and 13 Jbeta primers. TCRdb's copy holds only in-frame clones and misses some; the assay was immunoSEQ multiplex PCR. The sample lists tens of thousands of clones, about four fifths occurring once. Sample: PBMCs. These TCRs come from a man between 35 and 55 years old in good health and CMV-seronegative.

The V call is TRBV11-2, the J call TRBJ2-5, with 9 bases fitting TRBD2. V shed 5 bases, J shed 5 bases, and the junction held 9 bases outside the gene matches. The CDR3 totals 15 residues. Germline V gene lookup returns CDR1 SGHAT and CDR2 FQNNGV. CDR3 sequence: CASSRPRGGVETQYF. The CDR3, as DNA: TGTGCCAGCAGCCGACCGCGGGGGGGAGTGGAGACCCAGTACTTC. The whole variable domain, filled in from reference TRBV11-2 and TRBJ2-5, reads EAGVAQSPRYKIIEKRQSVAFWCNPISGHATLYWYQQILGQGPKLLIQFQNNGVVDDSQLPKDRFSAERLKGVDSTLKIQPAKLEDSAVYLCASSRPRGGVETQYFGPGTRLLVL.

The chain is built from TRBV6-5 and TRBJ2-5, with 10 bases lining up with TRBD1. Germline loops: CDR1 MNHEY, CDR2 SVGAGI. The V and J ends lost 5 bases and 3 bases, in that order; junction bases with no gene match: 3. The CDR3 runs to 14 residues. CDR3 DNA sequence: TGTGCCAGCAGTCCTGGGACAGGGGAAGAGACCCAGTACTTC. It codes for CASSPGTGEETQYF.

CDR3 region: CASSGDRVNYGYTF. As DNA, the CDR3 is TGTGCCAGCAGCGGAGACAGGGTTAACTATGGCTACACCTTC. The V gene is TRBV5-6, the J gene TRBJ1-2, with 7 bases identical to TRBD1. With V trimmed by 4 bases and J by 1 base, 4 bases remained unmatched. The CDR3 runs to 14 residues. Looked up from germline, CDR1 is SGHDT and CDR2 is YYEEEE.

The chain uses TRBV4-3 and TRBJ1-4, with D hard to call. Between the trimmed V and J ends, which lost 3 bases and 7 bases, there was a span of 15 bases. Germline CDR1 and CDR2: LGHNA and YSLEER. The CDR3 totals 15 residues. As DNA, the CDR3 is TGCGCCAGCAGCCAGTTTGGCGGAGGAGGTGAAAAACTGTTTTTT. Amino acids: CASSQFGGGGEKLFF.

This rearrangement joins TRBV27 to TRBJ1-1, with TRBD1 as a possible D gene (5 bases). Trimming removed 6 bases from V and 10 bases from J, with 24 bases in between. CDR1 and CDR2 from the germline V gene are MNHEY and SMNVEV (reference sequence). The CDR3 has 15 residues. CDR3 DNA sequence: TGTGCCAGCAGGCGTGAAGGGGCGGACGGCGCTTCAGCTTTCTTT. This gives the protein CASRREGADGASAFF.

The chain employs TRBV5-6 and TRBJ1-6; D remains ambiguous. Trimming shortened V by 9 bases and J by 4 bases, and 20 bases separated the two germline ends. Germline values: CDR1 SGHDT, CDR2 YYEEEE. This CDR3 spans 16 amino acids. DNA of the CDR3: TGTGCCAACAGTTCGAGGGCGGGCGTTTATAATTCACCCCTCCACTTT. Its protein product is CANSSRAGVYNSPLHF.

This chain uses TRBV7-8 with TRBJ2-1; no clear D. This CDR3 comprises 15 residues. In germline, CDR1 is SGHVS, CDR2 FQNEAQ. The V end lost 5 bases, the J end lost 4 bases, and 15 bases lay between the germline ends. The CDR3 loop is CASSPSARSYNEQFF. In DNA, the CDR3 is TGTGCCAGCAGCCCCTCGGCAAGGAGTTACAATGAGCAGTTCTTC.

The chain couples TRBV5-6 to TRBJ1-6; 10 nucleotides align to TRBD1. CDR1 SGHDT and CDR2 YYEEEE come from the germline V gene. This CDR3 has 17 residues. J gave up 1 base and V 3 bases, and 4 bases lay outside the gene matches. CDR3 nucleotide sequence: TGTGCCAGCAGCTCCGGGACAGGGGCTTCCTATAATTCACCCCTCCACTTT. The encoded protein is CASSSGTGASYNSPLHF.

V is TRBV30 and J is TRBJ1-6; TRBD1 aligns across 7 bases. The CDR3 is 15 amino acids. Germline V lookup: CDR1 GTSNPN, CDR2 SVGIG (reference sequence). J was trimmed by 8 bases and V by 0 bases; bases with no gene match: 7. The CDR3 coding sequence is TGTGCCTGGAGTGTTCCGACAGGGACCGATTCACCCCTCCACTTT. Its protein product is CAWSVPTGTDSPLHF. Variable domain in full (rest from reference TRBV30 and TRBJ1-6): SQTIHQWPATLVQPVGSPLSLECTVEGTSNPNLYWYRQAAGRGLQLLFYSVGIGQISSEVPQNLSASRPQDRQFILSSKKLLLSDSGFYLCAWSVPTGTDSPLHFGNGTRLTVT.

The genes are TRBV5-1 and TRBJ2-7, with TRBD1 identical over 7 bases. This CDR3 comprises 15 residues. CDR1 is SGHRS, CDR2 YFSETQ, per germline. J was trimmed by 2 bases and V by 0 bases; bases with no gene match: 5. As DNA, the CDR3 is TGCGCCAGCAGCTTGGGTGGGACAGACACCTACGAGCAGTACTTC. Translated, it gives CASSLGGTDTYEQYF.

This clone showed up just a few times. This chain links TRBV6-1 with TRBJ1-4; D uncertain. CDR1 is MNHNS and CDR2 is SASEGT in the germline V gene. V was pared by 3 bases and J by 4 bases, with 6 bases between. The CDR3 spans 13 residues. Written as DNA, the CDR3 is TGTGCCAGCAGTGACAACTTTAATGAAAAACTGTTTTTT. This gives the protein CASSDNFNEKLFF.

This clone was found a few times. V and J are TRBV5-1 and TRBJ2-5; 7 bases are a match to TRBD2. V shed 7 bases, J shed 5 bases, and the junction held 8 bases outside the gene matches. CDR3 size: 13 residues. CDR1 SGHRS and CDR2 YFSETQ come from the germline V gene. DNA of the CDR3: TGCGCCAGCGGATTGGGAGGGCCCGAGACCCAGTACTTC. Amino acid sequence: CASGLGGPETQYF.

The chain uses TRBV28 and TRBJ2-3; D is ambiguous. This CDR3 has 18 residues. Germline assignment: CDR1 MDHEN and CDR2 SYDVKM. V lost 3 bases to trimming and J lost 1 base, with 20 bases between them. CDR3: CASSFIRGAPRGTDTQYF. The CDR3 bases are TGTGCCAGCAGTTTTATCCGCGGCGCCCCACGGGGCACAGATACGCAGTATTTT. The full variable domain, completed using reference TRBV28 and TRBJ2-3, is DVKVTQSSRYLVKRTGEKVFLECVQDMDHENMFWYRQDPGLGLRLIYFSYDVKMKEKGDIPEGYSVSREKKERFSLILESASTNQTSMYLCASSFIRGAPRGTDTQYFGPGTRLTVL.

CDR3 in DNA: TGTGCCAGCAGCCCGGGACACCTATCATCCGGGGAGCTGTTTTTT. Translating it yields CASSPGHLSSGELFF. The genes are TRBV5-5 and TRBJ2-2, with D perhaps matching TRBD1 (6 bases). There are 15 residues in the CDR3. V lost 4 bases and J lost 6, with 16 bases in between. Germline V CDR1 and CDR2: SGHKS, YYEKEE (reference sequence).

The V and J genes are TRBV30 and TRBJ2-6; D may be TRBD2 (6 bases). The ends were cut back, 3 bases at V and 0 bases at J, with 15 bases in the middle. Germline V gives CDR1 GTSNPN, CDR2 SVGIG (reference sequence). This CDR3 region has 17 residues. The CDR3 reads CAWRKPGLTSGANVLTF. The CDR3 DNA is TGTGCCTGGAGAAAACCGGGACTCACCTCTGGGGCCAACGTCCTGACTTTC.

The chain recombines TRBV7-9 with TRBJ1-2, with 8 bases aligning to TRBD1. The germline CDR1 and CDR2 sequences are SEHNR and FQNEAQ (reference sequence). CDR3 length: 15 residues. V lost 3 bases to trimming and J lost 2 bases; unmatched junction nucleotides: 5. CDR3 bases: TGTGCCAGCAGCTTGTCCCAGGGGGCAAACTATGGCTACACCTTC. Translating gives CASSLSQGANYGYTF.

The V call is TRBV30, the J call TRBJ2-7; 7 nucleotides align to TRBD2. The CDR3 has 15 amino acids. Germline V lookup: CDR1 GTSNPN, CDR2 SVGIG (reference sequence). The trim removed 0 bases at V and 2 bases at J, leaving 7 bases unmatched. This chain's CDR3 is CAWSVASGVPYEQYF. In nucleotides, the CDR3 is TGTGCCTGGAGTGTCGCTAGCGGCGTCCCCTACGAGCAGTACTTC.

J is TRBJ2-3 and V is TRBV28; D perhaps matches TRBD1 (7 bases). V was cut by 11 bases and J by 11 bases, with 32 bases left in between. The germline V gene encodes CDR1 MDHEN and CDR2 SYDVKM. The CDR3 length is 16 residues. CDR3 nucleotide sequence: TGTGCCTCGCTTGGTTACCGGACAGGCGGCAGGGGGGAGCAGTATTTT. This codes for CASLGYRTGGRGEQYF.

CDR3 in DNA: TGTGCCAGCAGCTCAGGGACAGGGGGCGCCGAGACCCAGTACTTC. This translates into CASSSGTGGAETQYF. The J gene is TRBJ2-5, the V gene TRBV5-6, with 12 positions matching TRBD1. The CDR3 extends over 15 amino acids. Germline V lookup: CDR1 SGHDT, CDR2 YYEEEE. With 3 bases clipped from V and 5 bases from J, the junction kept 5 bases outside the gene matches.

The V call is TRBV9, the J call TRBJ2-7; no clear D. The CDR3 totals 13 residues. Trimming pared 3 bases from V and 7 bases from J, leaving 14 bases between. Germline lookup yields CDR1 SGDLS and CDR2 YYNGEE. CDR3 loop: CASSASVFGEQYF. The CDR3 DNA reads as TGTGCCAGCAGCGCATCCGTTTTCGGGGAGCAGTACTTC. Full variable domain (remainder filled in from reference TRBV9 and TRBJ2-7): DSGVTQTPKHLITATGQRVTLRCSPRSGDLSVYWYQQSLDQGLQFLIQYYNGEERAKGNILERFSAQQFPDLHSELNLSSLELGDSALYFCASSASVFGEQYFGPGTRLTVT.

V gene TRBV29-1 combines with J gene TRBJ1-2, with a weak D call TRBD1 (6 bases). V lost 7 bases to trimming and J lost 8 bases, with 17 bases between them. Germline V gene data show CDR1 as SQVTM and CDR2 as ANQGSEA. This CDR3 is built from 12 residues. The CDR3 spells CSAEKGVSGYTF. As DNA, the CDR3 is TGCAGCGCCGAAAAGGGGGTAAGCGGCTACACCTTC.

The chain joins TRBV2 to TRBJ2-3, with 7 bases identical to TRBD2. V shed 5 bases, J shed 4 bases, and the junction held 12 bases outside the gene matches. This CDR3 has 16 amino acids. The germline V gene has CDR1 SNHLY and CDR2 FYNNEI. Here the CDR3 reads CASSPRLAGGADTQYF. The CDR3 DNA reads TGTGCCAGCAGTCCTCGACTAGCCGGAGGTGCAGATACGCAGTATTTT.

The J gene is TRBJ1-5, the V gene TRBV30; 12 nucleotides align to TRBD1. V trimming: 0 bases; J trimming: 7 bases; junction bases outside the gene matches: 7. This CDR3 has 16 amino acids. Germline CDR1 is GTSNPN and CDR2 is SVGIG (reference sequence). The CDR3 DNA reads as TGTGCCTGGAGTGTAGGGGGACAGGGGGCAGGACAGCCCCAGCATTTT. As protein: CAWSVGGQGAGQPQHF.

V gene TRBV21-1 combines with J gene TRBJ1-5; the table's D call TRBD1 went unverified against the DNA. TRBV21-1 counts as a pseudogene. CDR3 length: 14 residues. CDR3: CASSIQGARQPQHF. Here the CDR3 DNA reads TGTGCCAGCAGCATACAGGGGGCGAGGCAGCCCCAGCATTTT.

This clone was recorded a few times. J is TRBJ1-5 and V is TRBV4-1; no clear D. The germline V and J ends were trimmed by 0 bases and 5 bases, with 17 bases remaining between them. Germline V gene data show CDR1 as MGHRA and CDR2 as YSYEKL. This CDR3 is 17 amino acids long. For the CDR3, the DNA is TGCGCCAGCAGCCAAGATTCCTCGCAGAGGTGGTATCAGCCCCAGCATTTT. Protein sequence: CASSQDSSQRWYQPQHF.

In DNA, the CDR3 is TGTGCCAGTAGTAGCCGCCGGGGAGGGTCCCGTTCTTATGGCTACACCTTC. It specifies CASSSRRGGSRSYGYTF. This chain joins TRBV19 and TRBJ1-2; D ambiguous. The germline V and J ends were trimmed by 4 bases and 5 bases, with 23 bases remaining between them. CDR1 and CDR2 (germline): LNHDA, SQIVND (reference sequence). The CDR3 contains 17 residues.

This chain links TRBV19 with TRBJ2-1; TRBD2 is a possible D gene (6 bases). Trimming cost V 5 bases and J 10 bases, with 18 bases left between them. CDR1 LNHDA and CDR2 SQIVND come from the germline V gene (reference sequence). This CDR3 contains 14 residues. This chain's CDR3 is CASSPRDFPREQFF. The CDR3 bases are TGTGCCAGTAGTCCCCGGGACTTCCCCCGGGAGCAGTTCTTC.

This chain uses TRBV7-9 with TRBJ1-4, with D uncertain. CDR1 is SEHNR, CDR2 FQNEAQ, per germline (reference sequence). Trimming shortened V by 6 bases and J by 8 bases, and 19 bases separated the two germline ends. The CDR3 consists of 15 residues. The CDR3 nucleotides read TGTGCCAGCAGTCTAGGGTCCCAGACGGGAGAAAAACTGTTTTTT. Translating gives CASSLGSQTGEKLFF.

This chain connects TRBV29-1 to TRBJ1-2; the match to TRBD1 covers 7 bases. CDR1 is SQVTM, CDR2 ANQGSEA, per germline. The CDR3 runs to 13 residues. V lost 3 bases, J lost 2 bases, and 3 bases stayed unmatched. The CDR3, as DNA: TGCAGCGTTGAGACAGGGTCCAACTATGGCTACACCTTC. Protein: CSVETGSNYGYTF.